The rows below give T cell receptor beta chains drawn from one sample of a study of blood T cell repertoires in COVID-19. Only in-frame clones appear in the TCRdb table, and some are missing; sequencing was by immunoSEQ multiplex PCR. Here the sample spans fewer than 300,000 clones, about nine tenths being singletons. The sequenced sample consisted of peripheral blood. Receptor source: a man aged 45-65 years with COVID-19, enrolled during active disease. Each CDR3 is given with its conserved first and last residue.

j_gene,v_gene,CDR3aa
TRBJ2-3,TRBV10-1,CASSESWTSGTDTQYF
TRBJ1-1,TRBV19,CASSIDSGNQCTEAFF
TRBJ1-5,TRBV7-8,CASSLALRGRASNQPQHF
TRBJ1-1,TRBV5-1,CASSQGGGNTEAFF
TRBJ2-3,TRBV10-1,CASSDSTLRDTQYF
TRBJ1-3,TRBV7-2,CASSLNSFGSTIYF
TRBJ2-2,TRBV12-5,CASGPPGLAGVTGELFF
TRBJ1-1,TRBV29-1,CSVSAAMNTEAFF
TRBJ2-3,TRBV19,CASTTGLAGSTNTQYF
TRBJ2-7,TRBV7-9,CASSPGQSSYEQYF
TRBJ2-2,TRBV10-3,CAILAGGRNTGELFF
TRBJ2-5,TRBV2,CASSLGLPETQYF
TRBJ1-4,TRBV10-3,CAISDAKATNEKLFF
TRBJ2-1,TRBV27,CASSLSTPSLAGYNEQFF
TRBJ2-5,TRBV2,CASSPTRTQYQETQYF
TRBJ2-3,TRBV2,CASSARTSTDTQYF
TRBJ2-1,TRBV7-8,CASSLHVPKRNEQFF
TRBJ1-5,TRBV19,CASSILDRSAPQHF
TRBJ1-2,TRBV6-5,CASSNPNESGGYTF
TRBJ2-2,TRBV3-1/TRBV3-2,CASSQDLGLANTGELFF
TRBJ2-7,TRBV7-2,CASSLARVGASSGEQYF
TRBJ1-1,TRBV5-1,CASSPGGGAEAFF
TRBJ1-6,TRBV27,CASSLKQGGSPLHF
TRBJ2-7,TRBV5-4,CASSLGQGTLYEQYF
TRBJ2-5,TRBV5-1,CASSLSTIQETQYF
TRBJ1-5,TRBV3-1/TRBV3-2,CASSQGSGRGRIGWPQHF
TRBJ2-5,TRBV18,CASSPPTQETQYF
TRBJ2-7,TRBV28,CASSPLPGDRGVVQYF
TRBJ2-1,TRBV3-1/TRBV3-2,CASSQDALAGGVFF
TRBJ2-2,TRBV25-1,CASAEARRYTGELFF
TRBJ1-5,TRBV10-2,CASSADRDQPQHF
TRBJ2-1,TRBV6-5,CASSPLAGGLGEQFF
TRBJ2-5,TRBV7-2,CASSLGRASGGYQETQYF
TRBJ2-5,TRBV19,CASSIGQGSYQETQYF
TRBJ2-1,TRBV27,CASSLGHPSNEQFF
TRBJ2-3,TRBV7-3,CASTKGGSTDTQYF